Listed below are T cell receptor beta chains from one sample, sequenced in a study of blood T cell repertoires in COVID-19. The protocol was immunoSEQ multiplex PCR, while the TCRdb copy is restricted to in-frame clones and leaves out a portion. Of roughly 88,000 clones detected, approximately 81% appear once; the ten largest clones hold around 15%. Sequenced material: peripheral blood. These receptors were collected from a woman aged 80 or over with acute or convalescent COVID-19. CDR3s include the opening cysteine and the closing phenylalanine or tryptophan. The D gene is left open where the match is weak. Part of the rows lack a size; the others show once, few, many or a class for expanded clones.

DNA | CDR3 | J | size | D | V
TGTGCCAGCAGCGTTGGAGGGACTAGCAATCAGCCCCAGCATTTT | CASSVGGTSNQPQHF | TRBJ1-5 | . | . | TRBV9
TGTGCCAGCAGCTTTTTGCGGGGTCACACCGGGGAGCTGTTTTTT | CASSFLRGHTGELFF | TRBJ2-2 | . | . | TRBV7-9
TGTGCCAGCACCTTACCGGACAGGGCGCACTACGAGCAGTACTTC | CASTLPDRAHYEQYF | TRBJ2-7 | . | TRBD1 | TRBV6-6
TGTGCCAGCAGCCAAGACAGGGGAGGCGGTGAGACCCAGTACTTC | CASSQDRGGGETQYF | TRBJ2-5 | . | TRBD1 | TRBV7-2
TGTGCCAGCAGCTTAACCGGACAGGAAGAGACCCAGTACTTC | CASSLTGQEETQYF | TRBJ2-5 | . | TRBD1 | TRBV7-3
TGCGCCAGCAGCGCGGGACTAGCGGGGGGGCGAGACACAGATACGCAGTATTTT | CASSAGLAGGRDTDTQYF | TRBJ2-3 | once | TRBD2 | TRBV5-1
TGTGCCTGGAGTGAGGGCGGGACTAGCGGGGGATCACGTAAGACCCAGTACTTC | CAWSEGGTSGGSRKTQYF | TRBJ2-5 | . | TRBD2 | TRBV30
TGTGCCAGCTCACCTACTTGGCAGGGTAACACTGAAGCTTTCTTT | CASSPTWQGNTEAFF | TRBJ1-1 | . | . | TRBV18
TGTGCCAGCAGCTCCTCGGGGGGCCTTAATGAAAAACTGTTTTTT | CASSSSGGLNEKLFF | TRBJ1-4 | . | . | TRBV5-6
TGCGCCAGCAGCCAAGATGGGAGTACCATGGTCACTGAAGCTTTCTTT | CASSQDGSTMVTEAFF | TRBJ1-1 | . | . | TRBV4-3
TGTGCCAGCAGTTTAGTCAAGACAGGAAACACTGAAGCTTTCTTT | CASSLVKTGNTEAFF | TRBJ1-1 | . | . | TRBV28
TGTGCCAGCAGCTTAGACGGGACTAGCGCCTACAATGAGCAGTTCTTC | CASSLDGTSAYNEQFF | TRBJ2-1 | few | TRBD2 | TRBV7-6
TGTGCCAGTAGTGTACCGGGACAGGGGGCCAATCAGCCCCAGCATTTT | CASSVPGQGANQPQHF | TRBJ1-5 | . | TRBD1 | TRBV19
TGTGCCAGTAGAACGGGACAGGTGATGAACACTGAAGCTTTCTTT | CASRTGQVMNTEAFF | TRBJ1-1 | . | TRBD1 | TRBV19
TGTGCCAGCAGCGTACAGGACTCTGGAAACACCATATATTTT | CASSVQDSGNTIYF | TRBJ1-3 | few | . | TRBV9
TGTGCCAGTAGGGGACAGGGGGAAGCCTACGAGCAGTACTTC | CASRGQGEAYEQYF | TRBJ2-7 | . | TRBD1 | TRBV19
TGCGCCAGCAGCTTGACACAGTACACCGGGGAGCTGTTTTTT | CASSLTQYTGELFF | TRBJ2-2 | . | . | TRBV5-1
TGTGCCAGCAGTAAGAGGACAGGGGGGAACACTGAAGCTTTCTTT | CASSKRTGGNTEAFF | TRBJ1-1 | . | TRBD1 | TRBV2
TGTGCCAGTAGTATCGCAGGGAATGGCTACACCTTC | CASSIAGNGYTF | TRBJ1-2 | . | . | TRBV19